The 29 T cell receptor beta chains given below trace back to one sample, sequenced in a study of B cell selection in AIRE deficiency. TCRdb's table, derived via immunoSEQ multiplex PCR, lists solely in-frame clones and lacks some. The sample carries approximately 18,000 clones, 90% to 95% recorded once. Regulatory T cells were sorted as CD4+CD25hiCD127low/negative cells. Source material: CD4+CD25+ Tregs sorted from PBMCs. These receptors came from a human donor in good health.

The chain combines TRBV29-1 with TRBJ2-7; 16 bases are shared with TRBD2. The ends lost 6 bases at V and 0 bases at J; junction bases unmatched: 14. Germline loops: CDR1 SQVTM, CDR2 ANQGSEA. The CDR3 is 19 amino acids. This CDR3 reads CSVRGQPGLAGGPSYEQYF. The CDR3 DNA reads as TGCAGCGTGAGAGGCCAGCCGGGACTAGCGGGAGGGCCCTCCTACGAGCAGTACTTC.

CDR3 bases: TGTGCCAGCGGTAGGGGGGAAACCTTCACAGATACGCAGTATTTT. This codes for CASGRGETFTDTQYF. The rearrangement joins TRBV7-9 to TRBJ2-3, with D possibly being TRBD1 or TRBD2 (6 bases each). Between the trimmed V and J ends, which lost 8 bases and 2 bases, there was a span of 17 bases. Germline assignment: CDR1 SEHNR and CDR2 FQNEAQ (reference sequence). The CDR3 totals 15 residues.

The chain couples TRBV5-4 to TRBJ1-1; D is uncertain. The CDR3 is made up of 15 amino acids. V dropped 4 bases and J dropped 7 bases, with 20 bases sitting between them. CDR1 is SGHNT and CDR2 is YYREEE in the germline V gene (reference sequence). Here the CDR3 reads CASSLQDRLGIEAFF. DNA of the CDR3: TGTGCCAGCAGCCTCCAGGATAGGCTGGGTATTGAAGCTTTCTTT.

Here the CDR3 reads CASSLHLAGADYNEQFF. In DNA, the CDR3 is TGTGCCAGCAGCTTACATTTAGCGGGAGCGGACTACAATGAGCAGTTCTTC. The J gene is TRBJ2-1, the V gene TRBV7-9; 9 bases match TRBD2. This CDR3 is 17 amino acids long. Germline CDR1 SEHNR, CDR2 FQNEAQ (reference sequence). The trim removed 2 bases at V and 3 bases at J, leaving 8 bases unmatched.

The genes are TRBV21-1 and TRBJ1-6. TRBV21-1 is listed as a pseudogene. This CDR3 has 13 amino acids. The CDR3 is CASSKVGDSPLHF. The CDR3, as DNA: TGTGCCAGCAGCAAGGTCGGAGATTCACCCCTCCACTTT.

This chain joins TRBV10-3 and TRBJ1-3; no clear D. Germline V CDR1 and CDR2: ENHRY, SYGVKD. CDR3 size: 15 residues. Between the trimmed V and J ends, which lost 2 bases and 0 bases, there was a span of 8 bases. This CDR3 reads CAISERAYSGNTIYF. The CDR3 coding sequence is TGTGCCATCAGTGAGAGGGCATACTCTGGAAACACCATATATTTT.

J is TRBJ1-4 and V is TRBV10-3, with TRBD1 as a possible D gene (6 bases). The CDR3 is 12 residues long. Per germline, CDR1 ENHRY and CDR2 SYGVKD. The V end was cut by 10 bases, the J end by 0 bases, with 6 bases between. The CDR3 DNA reads as TGTGCCACAGGGGCAACTAATGAAAAACTGTTTTTT. Translation: CATGATNEKLFF.

The genes are TRBV7-9 and TRBJ1-2; D unclear. CDR3 length: 13 amino acids. V lost 5 bases and J lost 5, with 12 bases in between. Germline assignment: CDR1 SEHNR and CDR2 FQNEAQ (reference sequence). CDR3 DNA sequence: TGTGCCAGCAGCATTGGTGGACGGTATGGCTACACCTTC. Protein sequence: CASSIGGRYGYTF.

The CDR3 here is CASRRRNYGYTF. The CDR3 DNA sequence: TGTGCCAGCAGGAGACGAAACTATGGCTACACCTTC. The V and J genes are TRBV6-5 and TRBJ1-2; no clear D gene. CDR1 and CDR2 from the germline V gene are MNHEY and SVGAGI. The CDR3 contains 12 residues. V lost 6 bases, J lost 2 bases, and 7 bases lay in between.

The chain carries TRBV5-6 and TRBJ1-2; D possibly corresponds to TRBD1 (5 bases). Germline-derived CDR1 and CDR2 are SGHDT and YYEEEE. V shed 0 bases and J shed 4 bases, with 10 bases lying between them. This CDR3 is 14 amino acids long. CDR3 sequence: CASSLGDSVYGYTF. CDR3 nucleotide sequence: TGTGCCAGCAGCTTGGGGGACTCGGTCTATGGCTACACCTTC.

CDR3: CASSLRGPTTTEYF. The CDR3 DNA reads as TGTGCCAGCAGCTTGAGGGGGCCGACCACGACGGAGTACTTC. The chain joins TRBV5-5 to TRBJ2-7; 7 bases are a match to TRBD1. The CDR3 totals 14 residues. CDR1 is SGHKS, CDR2 YYEKEE, per germline (reference sequence). With 1 base clipped from V and 11 bases from J, the junction kept 12 bases outside the gene matches. The full variable domain, completed using reference TRBV5-5 and TRBJ2-7, is DAGVTQSPTHLIKTRGQQVTLRCSPISGHKSVSWYQQVLGQGPQFIFQYYEKEERGRGNFPDRFSARQFPNYSSELNVNALLLGDSALYLCASSLRGPTTTEYFGPGTRLTVT.

This clone has a single count. The genes are TRBV21-1 and TRBJ2-2; the table's D gene call, TRBD2, was not cross checked with the DNA. TRBV21-1 is shown as a pseudogene. This CDR3 contains 12 residues. The CDR3 loop reads CASSGSDRGAVF. CDR3 DNA: TGTGCCAGCAGCGGGAGCGACCGGGGAGCTGTTTTT.

The chain is built from TRBV7-3 and TRBJ2-1; the match to TRBD2 covers 11 bases. V lost 1 base and J lost 8; bases outside the gene matches: 10. Germline CDR1 SGHTA, CDR2 FQGTGA. This CDR3 has 17 residues. The CDR3 sequence: CASSLRGGSGRAYEQFF. The CDR3 nucleotides read TGTGCCAGCAGCTTAAGAGGGGGTAGCGGGAGGGCCTATGAGCAGTTCTTC.

The rearrangement links TRBV5-1 to TRBJ2-2; unclear D gene. Trimming took 3 bases from V and 0 from J, leaving 12 bases between them. In germline, CDR1 is SGHRS, CDR2 YFSETQ. The CDR3 totals 16 residues. The CDR3 region has the DNA TGCGCCAGCAGCTCACGTGTAGAAACGAACACCGGGGAGCTGTTTTTT. This encodes CASSSRVETNTGELFF.

This clone was seen once. The J gene is TRBJ1-6, the V gene TRBV2; TRBD1 might be the D (5 bases). This CDR3 comprises 14 residues. With 4 bases removed from V and 8 bases from J, the gap between germline ends came to 12 bases. Germline V gene sequence: CDR1 SNHLY, CDR2 FYNNEI. The CDR3 sequence is CASSARGRDSPLHF. The CDR3 DNA reads as TGTGCCAGCAGTGCGAGGGGCAGGGATTCACCCCTCCACTTT.

V is TRBV11-2 and J is TRBJ2-1, with D unclear. The germline V gene encodes CDR1 SGHAT and CDR2 FQNNGV. V was trimmed by 1 base and J by 7 bases, leaving 8 bases between them. The CDR3 length is 13 residues. This CDR3 reads CASSLVVENEQFF. The CDR3 coding sequence is TGTGCCAGCAGCTTAGTGGTGGAAAATGAGCAGTTCTTC. The entire variable domain, with the rest obtained from reference TRBV11-2 and TRBJ2-1, is as follows: EAGVAQSPRYKIIEKRQSVAFWCNPISGHATLYWYQQILGQGPKLLIQFQNNGVVDDSQLPKDRFSAERLKGVDSTLKIQPAKLEDSAVYLCASSLVVENEQFFGPGTRLTVL.

The chain has TRBV18 and TRBJ2-1, with 16 bases that match TRBD2. This CDR3 is 15 amino acids long. The V and J ends lost 3 bases and 7 bases, in that order; junction bases with no gene match: 0. Germline values: CDR1 KGHSH, CDR2 LQKENI. CDR3 sequence reads: CASSPGLAGGNEQFF. The CDR3 DNA reads TGTGCCAGCTCACCGGGACTAGCGGGAGGGAATGAGCAGTTCTTC.

This clone turned up a few times. V and J are TRBV5-4 and TRBJ1-5, with unresolved D. The CDR3 sequence is 13 residues long. Germline V gene data show CDR1 as SGHNT and CDR2 as YYREEE (reference sequence). Trimming removed 2 bases at V and 8 bases at J, with 11 bases between. The CDR3, as DNA: TGTGCCAGCAGCTTAAACCCCCTTGAGCCCCAGCATTTT. This codes for CASSLNPLEPQHF.

This chain joins TRBV18 and TRBJ2-1; 9 bases match TRBD1. V lost 0 bases and J lost 2; bases outside the gene matches: 5. The germline gives CDR1 KGHSH, CDR2 LQKENI. The CDR3 sequence is 17 residues long. The CDR3 DNA reads as TGTGCCAGCTCACCACCGGGGGGGGACAGGGCCTACAATGAGCAGTTCTTC. This gives the protein CASSPPGGDRAYNEQFF.

About this clone: The junction differs from germline at one of its ends, possibly a read error. Other nucleotide sequences from this sample produce the same CDR3. The DNA for the CDR3 is TGCGCCAGTAGCTTGACAGGCTCTATCAACAATGAGCAGTTCTTC. It codes for CASSLTGSINNEQFF. The V call is TRBV5-1, the J call TRBJ2-1, with a tentative D call TRBD1 (6 bases). The CDR3 contains 15 residues. Germline V gene lookup returns CDR1 SGHRS and CDR2 YFSETQ.

This chain joins TRBV11-1 and TRBJ2-3; TRBD1 matches at 7 bases. This CDR3 spans 16 amino acids. Looked up from germline, CDR1 is SGHAT and CDR2 is FQDESV (reference sequence). Germline trimming cut 3 bases from V and 4 bases from J; bases unmatched to any gene: 10. The CDR3: CASSFGTVEGPDTQYF. The CDR3 coding sequence is TGTGCCAGCAGCTTCGGGACAGTCGAAGGCCCAGATACGCAGTATTTT.

The chain is built from TRBV6-1 and TRBJ2-1; D remains unclear. Germline V lookup: CDR1 MNHNS, CDR2 SASEGT. The germline V and J ends were trimmed by 5 bases and 2 bases, with 7 bases remaining between them. The CDR3 extends over 13 amino acids. CDR3 DNA sequence: TGTGCCAGCAGTATCGGCACCTACAATGAGCAGTTCTTC. Its protein product is CASSIGTYNEQFF.

This rearrangement joins TRBV18 to TRBJ1-1, with TRBD1 as a possible D gene (6 bases). This CDR3 spans 16 amino acids. Trimming pared 3 bases from V and 0 bases from J, leaving 14 bases between. Looked up from germline, CDR1 is KGHSH and CDR2 is LQKENI. CDR3 sequence: CASSPPKGGMNTEAFF. The DNA of the CDR3 is TGTGCCAGCTCACCCCCTAAAGGGGGGATGAACACTGAAGCTTTCTTT.

The chain recombines TRBV29-1 with TRBJ2-7; TRBD2 matches 7 bases. CDR3 length: 13 residues. Trimming cost V 5 bases and J 5 bases; bases outside gene matches: 9. Germline V gene data show CDR1 as SQVTM and CDR2 as ANQGSEA. DNA of the CDR3: TGCAGCGTTCGGGACTACCTTATCGACGAGCAGTACTTC. Its protein is CSVRDYLIDEQYF.

The rearrangement joins TRBV19 to TRBJ2-4; 11 nucleotides agree with TRBD1. V was clipped by 0 bases and J by 9 bases; unmatched bases: 1. The CDR3 length is 14 residues. CDR1 and CDR2 from the germline V gene are LNHDA and SQIVND (reference sequence). CDR3 sequence (DNA): TGTGCCAGTAGTATAGACGGGACAGGGGGCATTCAGTACTTC. This encodes CASSIDGTGGIQYF.

The CDR3 coding sequence is TGTGCCAGCAGTGAAGGATTGTACCAAGAGACCCAGTACTTC. It translates to CASSEGLYQETQYF. The chain joins TRBV6-1 to TRBJ2-5; D not resolved. The CDR3 sequence is 14 residues long. Germline V CDR1 and CDR2: MNHNS, SASEGT. V dropped 1 base and J dropped 0 bases, with 6 bases sitting between them.

The chain uses TRBV11-3 and TRBJ2-3; D is unresolved. In germline, CDR1 is SGHNT, CDR2 YENEEA. The CDR3 runs to 12 residues. The V end lost 8 bases, the J end lost 2 bases, and 8 bases lay between the germline ends. The CDR3 protein is CASGRNTDTQYF. As DNA, the CDR3 is TGTGCCAGCGGACGGAACACAGATACGCAGTATTTT.

This chain uses TRBV2 with TRBJ1-5; D gene uncertain. CDR1 and CDR2 (germline): SNHLY, FYNNEI. V was trimmed by 6 bases and J by 5 bases, leaving 8 bases between them. The CDR3 is 12 amino acids. The CDR3 nucleotides read TGTGCCAGCAGCGACCTGTATCAGCCCCAGCATTTT. The encoded protein is CASSDLYQPQHF.

The chain has TRBV2 and TRBJ2-2; 7 positions match TRBD1. Germline CDR1 and CDR2: SNHLY and FYNNEI. Trimming took 2 bases from V and 5 from J; bases not matched to a gene: 8. The CDR3 is 16 amino acids. The DNA of the CDR3 is TGTGCCAGCAGTGAAAGGCCAGGGGGTCAAACCGGGGAGCTGTTTTTT. Translating it yields CASSERPGGQTGELFF.